Listed below are T cell receptor beta chains from one sample, sequenced in a study of PD-L1 blockade in urothelial cancer. Measured with immunoSEQ multiplex PCR; TCRdb has only the in-frame clones, and not every one. This repertoire shows about 100,000 clones, about 90% found once; its top ten account for 0.8% to 1%. Sequenced material: PBMCs, taken around atezolizumab (anti-PD-L1) treatment. Receptors were obtained from a woman older than 75 with urothelial cancer. CDR3s include the opening cysteine and the closing phenylalanine or tryptophan. D genes are given only for firm matches. Size tells how often a clone was seen (once, few, many) or the class of an expanded clone, and some rows leave it out.

d_call j_call clone_size v_call cdr3_nt cdr3_aa
NA TRBJ2-2 NA TRBV11-2 TGTGCCAGCAGCTTAAACTCTCGGACCGGGGAGCTGTTTTTT CASSLNSRTGELFF
TRBD1 TRBJ2-7 NA TRBV5-5 TGTGCCAGCAGCTCTACCGCCGGACAGGCCGCCTACGAGCAGTACTTC CASSSTAGQAAYEQYF
TRBD2 TRBJ2-7 NA TRBV6-6 TGTGCCAGCAGACTAGCGGACTCCTACGAGCAGTACTTC CASRLADSYEQYF
TRBD2 TRBJ2-5 once TRBV15 TGTGCCACCAGGAGGGGCGGGAGTGAGGCGGAGACCCAGTACTTC CATRRGGSEAETQYF
TRBD1 TRBJ2-1 NA TRBV10-2 TGCGCCAGCAGCAGACAGGGGTTGGGGAGTGAGCAGTTCTTC CASSRQGLGSEQFF
NA TRBJ1-4 NA TRBV6-1 TGTGCCAGCAGTGAAGCAGGGGCCTTCAATGAAAAACTGTTTTTT CASSEAGAFNEKLFF
NA TRBJ1-2 NA TRBV5-1 TGCGCCAGCAGCTTAGGTGTAGAGAGAGGCGGCTACACCTTC CASSLGVERGGYTF
NA TRBJ2-7 NA TRBV11-3 TGTGCCAGCAGCTTACACACAGGGACCGCCGAGCAGTACTTC CASSLHTGTAEQYF
TRBD1 TRBJ1-1 NA TRBV7-9 TGTGCCAGCAGCTCAGGGGGACGGTCGAACACTGAAGCTTTCTTT CASSSGGRSNTEAFF
NA TRBJ2-5 NA TRBV5-5 TGTGCCAGCAGAATCGGAGGGGGCAGGGGGTACCAAGAGACCCAGTACTTC CASRIGGGRGYQETQYF
NA TRBJ1-4 NA TRBV7-9 TGTGCCAGCAGCTTCTTTGCAACTAATGAAAAACTGTTTTTT CASSFFATNEKLFF
NA TRBJ1-2 NA TRBV18 TGTGCCAGCTCACGAGGACAGACCTATGGCTACACCTTC CASSRGQTYGYTF
TRBD2 TRBJ2-7 NA TRBV30 TGTGCCTGGAGCCGACTAGCGATGAACGAGCAGTACTTC CAWSRLAMNEQYF
TRBD1 TRBJ2-2 NA TRBV5-6 TGTGCCAGCAGCCCGACAGGGGTCACCACCGGGGAGCTGTTTTTT CASSPTGVTTGELFF
TRBD1 TRBJ1-1 NA TRBV5-6 TGTGCCAGCAGCGCGGGACAGGGGGTGACTGAAGCTTTCTTT CASSAGQGVTEAFF
NA TRBJ1-2 NA TRBV7-9 TGTGCCAGCAGCTCCACCTCCGGGGGAGGTCTCTATGGCTACACCTTC CASSSTSGGGLYGYTF